The entry that follows covers one T cell receptor beta chain sequence. CDR3 length equals 13 residues. Germline CDR1 reads MNHEY; CDR2 reads SVGEGT. Trimming stripped 6 bases from V and 1 base from J, with 9 bases between. This specimen comes from a study of blood T cell repertoires in COVID-19. Study overall: Sample material is recorded as cDNA or gDNA derived from T cells, B-cell-depleted T cells, or PBMCs.

Assay used: immunoSEQ multiplex PCR; TCRdb lists only in-frame clones, some missing. The table includes about 250,000 clones, approximately 88% detected once. Sequences were obtained from peripheral blood. This rearrangement joins TRBV6-2 or TRBV6-3 to TRBJ1-1, with D unclear. The receptor's source is a woman aged 25 to 39 with COVID-19, enrolled during active disease. CDR3 nucleotide sequence: TGTGCCAGCAGCATAACAAGGAACACTGAAGCTTTCTTT. Its translation is CASSITRNTEAFF.